This TCR beta chain emerged from a study of blood T cell repertoires in COVID-19. Across the whole study: Nucleic acid was either cDNA or gDNA, and it came from T cells, B-cell-depleted T cells, or PBMCs.

Measured with immunoSEQ multiplex PCR; TCRdb has only the in-frame clones, and not every one. The table shows about 280,000 clones, with approximately 85% occurring only once. This CDR3 comprises 16 residues. Germline assignment: CDR1 MGHRA and CDR2 YSYEKL. Trimming pared 1 base from V and 3 bases from J, leaving 15 bases between. Sequencing was done on a sample of peripheral blood. The chain carries TRBV4-1 and TRBJ1-1; D is possibly TRBD1 (6 bases). The TCR originated in a man in his forties or fifties with active or convalescent COVID-19. Written as DNA, the CDR3 is TGCGCCAGCAGCCAAGGTGGTAGGGGGTTATACACTGAAGCTTTCTTT. Translating it yields CASSQGGRGLYTEAFF.